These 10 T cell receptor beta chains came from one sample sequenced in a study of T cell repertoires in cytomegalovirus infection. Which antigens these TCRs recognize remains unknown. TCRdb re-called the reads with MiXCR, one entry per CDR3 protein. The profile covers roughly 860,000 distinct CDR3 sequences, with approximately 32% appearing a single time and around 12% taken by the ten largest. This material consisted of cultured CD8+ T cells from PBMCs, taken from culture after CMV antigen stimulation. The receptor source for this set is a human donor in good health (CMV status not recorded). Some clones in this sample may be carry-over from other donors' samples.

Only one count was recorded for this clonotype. CDR3 in DNA: TGCGCCAGCAGCCAAACGGGGACAGGGGAATACTACGAGCAGTACGTC. This codes for CASSQTGTGEYYEQYV. The V gene is TRBV4-1, the J gene TRBJ2-7; 10 bases agree with TRBD1. The germline V gene encodes CDR1 MGHRA and CDR2 YSYEKL. CDR3 length equals 16 residues. With 2 bases clipped from V and 3 bases from J, the junction kept 7 bases outside the gene matches.

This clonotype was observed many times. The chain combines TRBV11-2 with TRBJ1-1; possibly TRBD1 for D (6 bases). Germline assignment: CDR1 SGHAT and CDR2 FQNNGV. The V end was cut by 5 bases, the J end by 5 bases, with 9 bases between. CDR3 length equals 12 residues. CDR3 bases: TGTGCCAGCAGCCAACAGGGAACTGAAGCTTTCTTT. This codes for CASSQQGTEAFF. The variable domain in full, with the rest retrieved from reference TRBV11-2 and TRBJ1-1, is EAGVAQSPRYKIIEKRQSVAFWCNPISGHATLYWYQQILGQGPKLLIQFQNNGVVDDSQLPKDRFSAERLKGVDSTLKIQPAKLEDSAVYLCASSQQGTEAFFGQGTRLTVV.

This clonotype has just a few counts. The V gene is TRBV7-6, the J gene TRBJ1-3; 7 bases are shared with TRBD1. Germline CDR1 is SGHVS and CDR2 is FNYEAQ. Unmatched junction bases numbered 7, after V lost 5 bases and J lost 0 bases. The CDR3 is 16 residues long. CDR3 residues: CASSGGQVASGNTIYF. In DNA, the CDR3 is TGTGCCAGCAGCGGTGGACAGGTCGCCTCTGGAAACACCATATATTTT.

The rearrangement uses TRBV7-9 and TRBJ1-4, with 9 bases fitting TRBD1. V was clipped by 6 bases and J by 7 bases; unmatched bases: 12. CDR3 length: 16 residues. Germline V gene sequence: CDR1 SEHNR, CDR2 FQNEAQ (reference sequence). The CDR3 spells CASSPPTGTGFEKLFF. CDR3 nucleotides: TGTGCCAGCAGTCCCCCCACCGGGACAGGGTTTGAAAAACTGTTTTTT.

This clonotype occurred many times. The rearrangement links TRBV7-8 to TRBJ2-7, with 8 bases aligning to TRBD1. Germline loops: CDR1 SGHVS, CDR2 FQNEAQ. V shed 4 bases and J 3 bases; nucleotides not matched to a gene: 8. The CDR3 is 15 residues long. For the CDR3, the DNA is TGTGCCAGCAGCTACCCCGGGACAGGTAGCTACGAGCAGTACGTC. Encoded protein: CASSYPGTGSYEQYV.

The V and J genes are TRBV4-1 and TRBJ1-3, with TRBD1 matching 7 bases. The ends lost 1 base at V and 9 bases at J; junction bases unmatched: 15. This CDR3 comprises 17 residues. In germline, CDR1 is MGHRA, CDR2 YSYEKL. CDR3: CASSQGSGGQWKGTIYF. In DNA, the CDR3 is TGCGCCAGCAGCCAAGGGTCGGGGGGACAGTGGAAGGGCACCATATATTTT.

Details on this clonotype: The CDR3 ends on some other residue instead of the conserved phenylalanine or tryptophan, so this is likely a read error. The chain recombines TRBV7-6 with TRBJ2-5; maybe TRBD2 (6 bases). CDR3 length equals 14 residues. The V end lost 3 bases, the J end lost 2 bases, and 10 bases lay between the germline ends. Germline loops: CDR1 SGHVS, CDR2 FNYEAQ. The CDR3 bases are TGTGCCAGCAGCTTGGCGGGGTGGCAAGAGACCCAGTACTCC. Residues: CASSLAGWQETQYS.

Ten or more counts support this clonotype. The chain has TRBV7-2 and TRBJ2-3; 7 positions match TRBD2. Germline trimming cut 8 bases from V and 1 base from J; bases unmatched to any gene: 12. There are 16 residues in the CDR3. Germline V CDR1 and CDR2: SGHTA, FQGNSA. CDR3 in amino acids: CASGKKASGRTDTQYF. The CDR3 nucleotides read TGTGCCAGCGGAAAAAAGGCTAGCGGACGCACAGATACGCAGTATTTT.

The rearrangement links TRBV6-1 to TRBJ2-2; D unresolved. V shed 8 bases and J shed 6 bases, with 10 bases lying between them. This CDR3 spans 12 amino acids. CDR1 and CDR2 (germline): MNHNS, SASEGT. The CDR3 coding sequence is TGTGCCAGCCTAAGTTTTCCCGGGGAGCTGTTTTTT. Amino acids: CASLSFPGELFF.

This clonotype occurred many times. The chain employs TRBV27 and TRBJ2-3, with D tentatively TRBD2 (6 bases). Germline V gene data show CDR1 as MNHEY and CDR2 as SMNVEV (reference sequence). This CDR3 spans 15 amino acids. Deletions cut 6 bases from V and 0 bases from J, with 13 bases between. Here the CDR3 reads CASSLRDRSTDTQYF. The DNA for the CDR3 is TGTGCCAGCAGCTTGCGGGACCGTAGCACAGATACGCAGTATTTT.